These 30 T cell receptor beta chains came from one sample sequenced in a study of regulatory T cells in long-lasting Graves disease. For TCR beta, libraries came from iRepertoire HTBI primers and Arm-PCR of CDR3 regions. TCRdb recomputed calls from the multiplex PCR reads with MiXCR, one row per CDR3 protein. The sample consists of roughly 610,000 distinct CDR3 sequences, approximately 15% of them appearing once. Specified time point: newly diagnosed GD, antithyroid drugs for less than 3 months. Extracted RNA from PBMCs served as the source of the TCR library. The sample was also linked to a second study, of T cells in Graves' hyperthyroidism and ophthalmopathy.

The sequenced sample was peripheral blood mononuclear cells (PBMCs), obtained at new diagnosis, from a patient treated with antithyroid drugs. All receptors come from a woman younger than 45 with Graves disease.

The chain carries TRBV20-1 and TRBJ2-7, with D hard to call. V was shortened by 2 bases and J by 4 bases, with 15 bases between the two germline ends. The CDR3 has 14 residues. Germline values: CDR1 DFQATT, CDR2 SNEGSKA (reference sequence). The CDR3 DNA sequence: TGCAGTGCTAGAAGGATGCCAGGTCCATACGAGCAGTACTTC. Protein product: CSARRMPGPYEQYF.

This clonotype was seen a few times. The CDR3 loop is CASRRLRGAEGANTEAFF. CDR3 bases: TGTGCCAGCAGGCGGTTACGGGGAGCAGAGGGGGCGAACACTGAAGCTTTCTTT. This chain links TRBV6-1 with TRBJ1-1; TRBD1 aligns across 7 bases. The CDR3 spans 18 residues. Germline V gives CDR1 MNHNS, CDR2 SASEGT. Germline trimming cut 6 bases from V and 1 base from J; bases unmatched to any gene: 17.

The chain combines TRBV5-1 with TRBJ2-7, with D possibly TRBD2 on 5 matching bases. Trimming left V 4 bases short and J 3 bases short, with 14 bases between. This CDR3 contains 14 residues. CDR1 is SGHRS and CDR2 is YFSETQ in the germline V gene. CDR3 nucleotide sequence: TGCGCCAGCAGCCCCAAGTCGGGAAGCTACGAGCAGTACTTC. It translates to CASSPKSGSYEQYF.

This clonotype was detected many times. V gene TRBV7-8 combines with J gene TRBJ2-2; D gene unclear. Germline CDR1 reads SGHVS; CDR2 reads FQNEAQ. The V end lost 2 bases, the J end lost 8 bases, and 12 bases lay between the germline ends. The CDR3 length is 14 residues. CDR3 region: CASSLSSQFGELFF. CDR3 nucleotide sequence: TGTGCCAGCAGCTTATCCTCGCAGTTTGGGGAGCTGTTTTTT. Based on the CDR3 plus reference TRBV7-8 and TRBJ2-2, the full variable domain is GAGVSQSPRYKVAKRGQDVALRCDPISGHVSLFWYQQALGQGPEFLTYFQNEAQLDKSGLPSDRFFAERPEGSVSTLKIQRTQQEDSAVYLCASSLSSQFGELFFGEGSRLTVL.

V and J are TRBV6-1 and TRBJ2-2; a possible D gene is TRBD1 (5 bases). Trimming pared 6 bases from V and 1 base from J, leaving 12 bases between. The V gene's germline CDR1 is MNHNS and CDR2 SASEGT. This CDR3 is built from 15 residues. CDR3 nucleotides: TGTGCCAGCAGCCCGAGAGGACAGAACACCGGGGAGCTGTTTTTT. It is translated as CASSPRGQNTGELFF.

This clonotype has at least ten counts. For the CDR3, the DNA is TGTGCCAGCAGTTCGGGGTCGCCCTACAATGAGCAGTTCTTC. Translated: CASSSGSPYNEQFF. The rearrangement joins TRBV12-3 or TRBV12-4 to TRBJ2-1, with D tentatively TRBD2 (5 bases). The CDR3 contains 14 residues. V lost 4 bases to trimming and J lost 2 bases, with 9 bases between them.

The chain carries TRBV19 and TRBJ2-7; the match to TRBD2 covers 7 bases. CDR3 length equals 14 residues. The V segment lost 3 bases and the J segment 4 bases; nucleotides outside the gene matches: 6. The germline V gene has CDR1 LNHDA and CDR2 SQIVND (reference sequence). The CDR3 DNA reads TGTGCCAGTAGTATGGGCGGGAGCGGTTACGAGCAGTACTTC. It is translated as CASSMGGSGYEQYF.

This clonotype was counted many times. The CDR3 DNA reads as TGTGCCAGCAGTCCAGACGGAATTAGCAATCAGCCCCAGCATTTT. It yields the protein CASSPDGISNQPQHF. V is TRBV6-1 and J is TRBJ1-5, with D unresolved. Trimming pared 5 bases from V and 0 bases from J, leaving 11 bases between. This CDR3 spans 15 amino acids. Germline V gene lookup returns CDR1 MNHNS and CDR2 SASEGT.

Concerning this clonotype: Germline and junction disagree at one end, which may indicate a read error. V gene TRBV19 combines with J gene TRBJ2-3, with D tentatively TRBD1 (6 bases). CDR3 length equals 15 residues. Per the germline V gene, CDR1 is LNHDA and CDR2 is SQIVND (reference sequence). The CDR3 nucleotides are TGTGTCAGTAGGGGCGGACAGCCACGAACAGATACGCAGTATTTT. This encodes CVSRGGQPRTDTQYF.

Many counts were recorded for this clonotype. The V call is TRBV7-3, the J call TRBJ2-3; 9 bases map to TRBD2. Germline V lookup: CDR1 SGHTA, CDR2 FQGTGA. The V gene end was trimmed by 2 bases and the J gene end by 4 bases; junction bases not matched to a gene: 4. The CDR3 is 15 amino acids. CDR3 residues: CASSLAGGPADTQYF. CDR3 nucleotides: TGTGCCAGCAGCTTAGCGGGAGGGCCCGCAGATACGCAGTATTTT.

The chain uses TRBV12-3 or TRBV12-4 and TRBJ2-2, with 8 bases that match TRBD1. This CDR3 is built from 14 residues. J was trimmed by 7 bases and V by 10 bases; bases with no gene match: 11. CDR3 residues: CAKLRTGIIGELFF. In DNA, the CDR3 is TGTGCCAAATTACGGACAGGGATTATCGGGGAGCTGTTTTTT.

This clonotype came up many times. The chain combines TRBV2 with TRBJ2-2; 16 bases are a match to TRBD2. V was pared by 6 bases and J by 4 bases, with 5 bases of the junction left unmatched. This CDR3 has 17 amino acids. Germline V CDR1 and CDR2: SNHLY, FYNNEI. This chain's CDR3 is CASRTGTSGRATGELFF. The CDR3 DNA follows: TGTGCCAGCAGGACCGGGACTAGCGGGAGGGCCACCGGGGAGCTGTTTTTT.

The chain combines TRBV6-1 with TRBJ2-1, with TRBD2 matching 10 bases. From germline, CDR1 is MNHNS and CDR2 SASEGT. This CDR3 contains 16 residues. Trimming took 6 bases from V and 7 from J; bases not matched to a gene: 12. The CDR3 protein is CASSVGPSGSGNEQFF. In nucleotides, the CDR3 is TGTGCCAGCAGCGTAGGTCCTAGCGGGAGTGGGAATGAGCAGTTCTTC.

The rearrangement joins TRBV20-1 to TRBJ2-7; D gene uncertain. The CDR3 is made up of 11 amino acids. Germline lookup yields CDR1 DFQATT and CDR2 SNEGSKA (reference sequence). V was cut by 5 bases and J by 4 bases, with 9 bases left in between. The CDR3 DNA reads as TGCAGTGCTGGCCTCCGTTACGAGCAGTACTTC. As protein: CSAGLRYEQYF.

Concerning this clonotype: This sequence may be a read error, since a much larger clone differs from it by one base. The chain is built from TRBV7-9 and TRBJ2-7, with a weak D call TRBD2 (6 bases). Germline V gene sequence: CDR1 SEHNR, CDR2 FQNEAQ (reference sequence). Trimming shortened V by 3 bases and J by 5 bases, and 14 bases separated the two germline ends. The CDR3 loop spans 14 amino acids. This CDR3 is CASSFLRGNHEQYF. The CDR3 region has the DNA TGTGCCAGCAGCTTCCTACGGGGGAACCACGAGCAGTACTTC.

A few counts support this clonotype. V usage is TRBV20-1 and J usage is TRBJ2-1, with 10 bases identical to TRBD2. The CDR3 is made up of 17 amino acids. In germline, CDR1 is DFQATT, CDR2 SNEGSKA (reference sequence). Losses at the gene ends were 1 base for V and 0 bases for J; bases not matched to a gene: 6. The CDR3 region has the DNA TGCAGTGCTAGAGCACTAGCGGGGCTCAGCTCCTACAATGAGCAGTTCTTC. Protein product: CSARALAGLSSYNEQFF.

This clonotype occurred a few times. In this CDR3 the conserved last residue, phenylalanine or tryptophan, is missing, so a read error is likely. This chain uses TRBV28 with TRBJ2-1; TRBD2 agrees at 7 bases. CDR1 and CDR2 from the germline V gene are MDHEN and SYDVKM. The CDR3 is 14 amino acids. V lost 6 bases and J lost 2; bases outside the gene matches: 4. Here the CDR3 reads CASRAGVPYNEQFL. The CDR3 DNA sequence: TGTGCCAGCAGGGCGGGAGTCCCCTACAATGAGCAGTTCCTC.

This clonotype showed up many times. This chain uses TRBV27 with TRBJ2-2, with 10 positions matching TRBD2. The CDR3 runs 16 residues. CDR1 MNHEY and CDR2 SMNVEV come from the germline V gene (reference sequence). Germline trimming cut 10 bases from V and 2 bases from J; bases unmatched to any gene: 10. The CDR3 loop reads CATSRRTSGNTGELFF. The CDR3 DNA sequence: TGTGCCACCTCACGACGGACTAGCGGAAACACCGGGGAGCTGTTTTTT.

The V and J genes are TRBV19 and TRBJ2-2; no clear D gene. There are 14 residues in the CDR3. Germline V lookup: CDR1 LNHDA, CDR2 SQIVND (reference sequence). Trimming stripped 2 bases from V and 4 bases from J, with 8 bases between. As DNA, the CDR3 is TGTGCCAGTAGTATATTAGATAGCACCGGGGAGCTGTTTTTT. Translating it yields CASSILDSTGELFF.

The V gene is TRBV20-1, the J gene TRBJ1-1; D is undetermined. The CDR3 has 11 residues. Trimming removed 6 bases from V and 3 bases from J, with 8 bases in between. Germline CDR1 DFQATT, CDR2 SNEGSKA (reference sequence). The CDR3 region has the DNA TGCAGTGCGCGCCGAGACACTGAAGCTTTCTTT. Its translation: CSARRDTEAFF.

This clonotype was detected only a few times. Here the CDR3 DNA reads TGTGCCAGCAGTTTAAATCCCCAATTCCCCTCGACCTACGAGCAGTACTTC. This gives the protein CASSLNPQFPSTYEQYF. The chain employs TRBV27 and TRBJ2-7, with D unclear. The CDR3 is made up of 17 amino acids. The ends were cut back, 2 bases at V and 2 bases at J, with 19 bases in the middle. Germline CDR1 MNHEY, CDR2 SMNVEV (reference sequence).

In this sample, this clonotype turned up a few times. Germline and junction disagree at one end, which may indicate a read error. The chain couples TRBV27 to TRBJ2-7; D possibly matches TRBD1 or TRBD2 (6 bases each). The CDR3 sequence is 17 residues long. Germline lookup yields CDR1 MNHEY and CDR2 SMNVEV (reference sequence). The CDR3 loop reads CASSPQGMRGYTYGQYF. CDR3 sequence (DNA): TGTGCCAGCAGTCCCCAGGGGATGCGGGGTTACACCTACGGGCAGTACTTC.

This clonotype was observed many times. The chain has TRBV20-1 and TRBJ2-2; 12 bases map to TRBD2. The CDR3 runs to 17 residues. Germline V gene data show CDR1 as DFQATT and CDR2 as SNEGSKA (reference sequence). V was pared by 0 bases and J by 4 bases, with 6 bases of the junction left unmatched. CDR3 protein: CSARDLAGGPGTGELFF. The DNA for the CDR3 is TGCAGTGCTAGAGACCTAGCGGGAGGGCCGGGCACCGGGGAGCTGTTTTTT.

A few counts support this clonotype. The chain is built from TRBV7-9 and TRBJ2-1; 7 positions agree with TRBD1. V dropped 5 bases and J dropped 4; count of bases not matched to a gene: 8. This CDR3 comprises 15 residues. CDR1 and CDR2 from the germline V gene are SEHNR and FQNEAQ (reference sequence). The CDR3 coding sequence is TGTGCCAGCAGCGCAGGACAGGAGACATACAATGAGCAGTTCTTC. This codes for CASSAGQETYNEQFF.

This clonotype occurred many times. This chain joins TRBV2 and TRBJ1-2; D gene unclear. The V and J ends lost 6 bases and 1 base respectively, with 15 bases between them. CDR3 length: 15 amino acids. Looked up from germline, CDR1 is SNHLY and CDR2 is FYNNEI. The CDR3 reads CASSFQASYNYGYTF. DNA for the CDR3: TGTGCCAGCAGCTTCCAGGCCAGTTATAACTATGGCTACACCTTC.

This clonotype came up many times. CDR3 residues: CASRFGDNEKLFF. The CDR3 bases are TGTGCCAGCCGGTTCGGGGATAATGAAAAACTGTTTTTT. The rearrangement joins TRBV6-1 to TRBJ1-4; no clear D. The ends were cut back, 8 bases at V and 4 bases at J, with 11 bases in the middle. Germline-derived CDR1 and CDR2 are MNHNS and SASEGT. The CDR3 loop spans 13 amino acids.

This chain connects TRBV5-1 to TRBJ2-3; TRBD2 matches at 15 bases. This CDR3 has 18 residues. V gave up 3 bases and J gave up 3 bases; unmatched junction bases: 8. Germline V gene lookup returns CDR1 SGHRS and CDR2 YFSETQ. The CDR3 spells CASSSGLAGGPGTDTQYF. In nucleotides, the CDR3 is TGCGCCAGCAGCTCCGGACTAGCGGGAGGGCCGGGAACAGATACGCAGTATTTT.

This chain links TRBV19 with TRBJ2-2; D is unclear. V gave up 5 bases and J gave up 3 bases, with 13 bases separating them. CDR1 is LNHDA, CDR2 SQIVND, per germline (reference sequence). The CDR3 extends over 15 amino acids. Written as DNA, the CDR3 is TGTGCCAGTAGTGACCCCTTTTTAGACACCGGGGAGCTGTTTTTT. It specifies CASSDPFLDTGELFF.

This clonotype occurred a few times. CDR3 sequence: CAWSVALSQGNTEAFF. CDR3 nucleotide sequence: TGTGCCTGGAGTGTAGCTCTTAGCCAGGGGAACACTGAAGCTTTCTTT. The V call is TRBV30, the J call TRBJ1-1; tentative D call: TRBD1 (5 bases). From germline, CDR1 is GTSNPN and CDR2 SVGIG (reference sequence). The CDR3 runs 16 residues. V lost 0 bases to trimming and J lost 1 base, with 15 bases between them. Using reference TRBV30 and TRBJ1-1 for the parts outside the CDR3, the full variable domain is SQTIHQWPATLVQPVGSPLSLECTVEGTSNPNLYWYRQAAGRGLQLLFYSVGIGQISSEVPQNLSASRPQDRQFILSSKKLLLSDSGFYLCAWSVALSQGNTEAFFGQGTRLTVV.

The CDR3 reads CASSLERAGENEKLFF. DNA of the CDR3: TGTGCCAGCAGCCTAGAGAGGGCAGGGGAGAATGAAAAACTGTTTTTT. V gene TRBV7-8 combines with J gene TRBJ1-4; tentatively, D is TRBD1 (6 bases). CDR3 length: 16 amino acids. V gave up 5 bases and J gave up 5 bases, with 18 bases separating them. CDR1 and CDR2 from the germline V gene are SGHVS and FQNEAQ.